This TCR beta chain was recorded in a study of T-cell reconstitution after alpha-beta-depleted transplantation in children. Findings and caveats of the study: Fresh T-cell production supplied most of the T-cell counts and diversity seen one year after transplant.

Per the germline V gene, CDR1 is SGHRS and CDR2 is YFSETQ. Trimming shortened V by 0 bases and J by 8 bases, and 13 bases separated the two germline ends. This CDR3 is built from 14 residues. The TCRbeta library incorporated unique molecular identifiers. TCRdb reanalysed the PCR reads using MiXCR and keeps one entry per CDR3 protein. The sample yields about 440,000 distinct CDR3 sequences, over 40% seen once. This clonotype was recorded at least ten times. Its target is not known. Source: PBMCs, taken before TCRalphabeta/CD19-depleted stem cell transplant. This sequence originates from a girl aged 2-10 years with aplastic anemia, due to receive a stem cell transplant. The chain employs TRBV5-1 and TRBJ2-3; perhaps TRBD1 as D (5 bases). The CDR3 loop is CASSLGTRVGTQYF. The CDR3, as DNA: TGCGCCAGCAGCTTGGGGACACGGGTCGGTACGCAGTATTTT.